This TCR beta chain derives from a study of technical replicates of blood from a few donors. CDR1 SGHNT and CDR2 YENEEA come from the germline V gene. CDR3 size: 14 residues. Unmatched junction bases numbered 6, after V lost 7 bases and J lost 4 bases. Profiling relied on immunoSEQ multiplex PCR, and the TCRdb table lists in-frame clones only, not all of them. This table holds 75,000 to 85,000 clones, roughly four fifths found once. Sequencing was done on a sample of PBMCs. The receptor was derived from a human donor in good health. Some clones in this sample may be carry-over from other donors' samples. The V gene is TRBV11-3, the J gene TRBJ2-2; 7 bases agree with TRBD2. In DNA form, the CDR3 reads TGTGCCAGCAACCCTGGGGGGGGCACCGGGGAGCTGTTTTTT. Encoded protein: CASNPGGGTGELFF.